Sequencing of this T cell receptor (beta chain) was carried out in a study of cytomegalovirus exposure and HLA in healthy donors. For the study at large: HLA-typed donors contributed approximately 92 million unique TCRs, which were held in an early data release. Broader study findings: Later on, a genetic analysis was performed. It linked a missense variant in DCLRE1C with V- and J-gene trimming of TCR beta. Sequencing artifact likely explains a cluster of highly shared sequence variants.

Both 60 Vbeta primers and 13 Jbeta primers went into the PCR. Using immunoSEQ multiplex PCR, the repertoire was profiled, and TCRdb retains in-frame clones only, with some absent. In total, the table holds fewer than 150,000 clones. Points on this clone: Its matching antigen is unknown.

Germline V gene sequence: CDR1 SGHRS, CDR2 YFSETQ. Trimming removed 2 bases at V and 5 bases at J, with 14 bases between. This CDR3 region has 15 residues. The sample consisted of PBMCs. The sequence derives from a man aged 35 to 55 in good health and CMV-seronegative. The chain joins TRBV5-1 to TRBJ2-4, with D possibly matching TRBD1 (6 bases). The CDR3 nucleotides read TGCGCCAGCAGCTTCGGCCAGAAGGGGGAAAACATTCAGTACTTC. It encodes CASSFGQKGENIQYF.